Below, one T cell receptor beta chain is given with its context. Authors' data handling: From reference gene primer amplification, estimates of nucleated cell counts were derived. Sequencing used immunoSEQ multiplex PCR; TCRdb keeps in-frame clones, though not all of them. V and J calls and clone size are given by that table; D and trimming were obtained from the DNA. Altogether about 190,000 clones are present, about 80% being singletons, with the ten largest covering approximately 6.9%. The data derive from a study of blood T cell repertoires in COVID-19. Study information: The United States, Italy and Spain supplied acute and convalescent COVID-19 samples. PBMCs, B-cell-depleted T cells, or T cells provided the cDNA or gDNA that made up the material.

The CDR3 has 15 residues. V was clipped by 1 base and J by 1 base, with 10 bases between them. Germline V gene data show CDR1 as MGHDK and CDR2 as SYGVNS. This sequence was found in a man in his 60s with acute or convalescent COVID-19. The material sequenced was peripheral blood. This chain connects TRBV25-1 to TRBJ1-1, with D possibly matching TRBD1 (6 bases). The CDR3 region has the DNA TGTGCCAGCAGTGAATCTTACAGGGAGAACACTGAAGCTTTCTTT. Protein sequence: CASSESYRENTEAFF.